The 5 T cell receptor beta chains presented below share a single source sample, sequenced in a study of regulatory T cells in long-lasting Graves disease. TCR beta libraries were built with iRepertoire HTBI primers and Arm-PCR of CDR3 regions. MiXCR was run by TCRdb on the multiplex PCR reads, yielding one entry per CDR3 protein. The table shows some 350,000 distinct CDR3 sequences, with around 15% occurring only once. The time point denotes: newly diagnosed GD, antithyroid drugs for less than 3 months. The authors made the TCR library using RNA they extracted from PBMCs. These data also formed part of another study, on T cells in Graves' hyperthyroidism and ophthalmopathy.

Here the sequenced sample was peripheral blood mononuclear cells (PBMCs), taken at new diagnosis, from a patient treated with antithyroid drugs. The receptors were gathered from a woman between 18 and 30 years old with Graves disease.

The chain combines TRBV7-8 with TRBJ2-1; the D is unclear. With 4 bases removed from V and 2 bases from J, the gap between germline ends came to 18 bases. Germline V gives CDR1 SGHVS, CDR2 FQNEAQ. The CDR3 is 17 residues long. The CDR3 nucleotides read TGTGCCAGCAGCTCCAATCGCGTGACCAACACCTACAATGAGCAGTTCTTC. The encoded protein is CASSSNRVTNTYNEQFF.

J is TRBJ2-1 and V is TRBV13; the D gene is possibly TRBD1 (6 bases). Germline-derived CDR1 and CDR2 are PRHDT and FYEKMQ (reference sequence). CDR3 length: 13 amino acids. V lost 6 bases, J lost 9 bases, and 15 bases lay in between. The DNA for the CDR3 is TGTGCCAGCAGTCCAAATTACAGGGCTGAGCAGTTCTTC. Amino acids: CASSPNYRAEQFF.

The chain uses TRBV9 and TRBJ2-7, with 8 bases matching TRBD2. CDR1 is SGDLS, CDR2 YYNGEE, per germline. V gave up 0 bases and J gave up 3 bases; unmatched junction bases: 14. The CDR3 runs to 18 residues. CDR3 in amino acids: CASSVGEGSGAFYYEQYF. CDR3 in DNA: TGTGCCAGCAGCGTAGGTGAAGGTAGCGGGGCCTTTTACTACGAGCAGTACTTC.

This clonotype was observed many times. The chain carries TRBV5-1 and TRBJ2-7; D is ambiguous. Germline V gene sequence: CDR1 SGHRS, CDR2 YFSETQ. This CDR3 region has 13 residues. The V and J ends lost 4 bases and 2 bases respectively, with 10 bases between them. CDR3 nucleotides: TGCGCCAGCAGCGTATCAGACACCTACGAGCAGTACTTC. This encodes CASSVSDTYEQYF.

This clonotype was seen many times. The rearrangement links TRBV20-1 to TRBJ2-5, with 8 bases identical to TRBD1. V lost 6 bases to trimming and J lost 1 base; unmatched junction nucleotides: 7. Germline lookup yields CDR1 DFQATT and CDR2 SNEGSKA (reference sequence). The CDR3 is 14 amino acids. As DNA, the CDR3 is TGCAGTGCGCAGGGGGCGCGATCCCAAGAGACCCAGTACTTC. Its protein is CSAQGARSQETQYF.